This is a list of T cell receptor beta chains from one sample in a study of T cell responses to AZD1222 COVID-19 vaccine. The repertoire was sequenced with immunoSEQ multiplex PCR; TCRdb's copy has only in-frame clones and lacks some. The table records about 100,000 clones, 88% of them present only once. The starting material was peripheral blood, obtained on day 0 of AZD1222 vaccination. These receptors were obtained from an adult in good health. The CDR3 runs from the conserved cysteine through the conserved F or W. The D gene is left open where the match is weak.

NA TRBV3-1/TRBV3-2 CASSPSSGGNTIYF
NA TRBV28 CASSPLPPNYNEQFF
NA TRBV7-9 CASSSSNKMRYTF
TRBD1 TRBV28 CASSPGQANQPQHF
TRBD2 TRBV10-3 CAIRATASGTSGSSEQFF
TRBD1 TRBV5-1 CASSTGQHQETQYF
NA TRBV7-9 CASSFTETQYF
TRBD1 TRBV2 CASSPTGDYEQYF
NA TRBV18 CASSPPAGADTEAFF
TRBD2 TRBV5-6 CASSPHSSGLATYEQYF
NA TRBV7-2 CASSIQGIGSYNEQFF
NA TRBV28 CASSAGQTYGFTEAFF
NA TRBV6-4 CASSAGDTQPQHF
TRBD2 TRBV6-4 CASSEMAGDDTGELFF
NA TRBV18 CASSPSDTPTNEKLFF
NA TRBV11-2 CASSVTGTSAYEQYF
TRBD1 TRBV7-7 CASSLTGAGETQYF
NA TRBV18 CASSPGDGGSPLHF